This T cell receptor beta chain emerged from a study of T cells in Graves' hyperthyroidism and ophthalmopathy (dated by TCRdb to between 2019 and 2020). Context from the whole study: Peripheral blood samples were taken at initial diagnosis, before any treatment was given. TCR V-J signatures able to tell the groups apart were searched for in a discovery cohort of approximately 95 patients, of whom roughly 42 had Graves' ophthalmopathy and 57 had stable Graves' hyperthyroidism. Prospective prediction of ophthalmopathy was tested in an independent validation cohort consisting of 18 to 20 hyperthyroidism patients and 15 or so patients who later progressed to ophthalmopathy. The 100 discovery patients were randomly split 7:3 into training and test sets. In addition, the study compared T-cell repertoires in thyroid tissue and in blood from over 5 Graves' hyperthyroidism patients. Once sampling was done, hyperthyroidism patients were given methimazole at a starting dose of 30 mg daily, whereas ophthalmopathy patients were given high-dose intravenous methylprednisolone. The paper describes TCR Vbeta CDR3 sequencing of 140 or so peripheral blood samples, made up of fewer than 50 ophthalmopathy patients, 70 to 80 hyperthyroidism patients and 17 progressor patients.

The TCR beta CDR3 regions were amplified from the RNA transcripts. A first-round RT-PCR of the TCR CDR3 used the HTBI primer set with the Qiagen OneStep RT-PCR kit. A second multiplex PCR round built the libraries, followed by size selection and purification. Paired-end sequencing of the libraries was performed with 100 bp reads on an Illumina HiSeq2000. The paper's data handling went like this. Raw data were processed with SOAPnuke, discarding reads with adapters, uncalled bases, mean Phred below 15, or no exact constant-primer or identifier match. COPE v1.2.5 was used to merge the high-quality paired reads, and each unique nucleotide sequence was defined as a clonotype. MiTCR v1.1 was used to align the clonotypes against IMGT TRBV, TRBD and TRBJ reference segments. The analysis was restricted to V-J combinations with a frequency above 0.0001, which together covered roughly 99% of the repertoires. The TCS score was defined as F50 (clonal expansion) divided by E x V (chaos), with BLOSUM62-based TCRdist calculated between CDR3 peptides within each V-J. Welch's t-statistics and random forest reduced around 550 V-J features to about 13, which were used in a naive Bayes classifier (R e1071). Thyroid-blood repertoire similarity was quantified with the Morisita-Horn index. Through fastp at Q25 and MiXCR, TCRdb rebuilt clones from the public reads, retaining in-frame beta chains. Rows matching on CDR3 protein sequence are summarized as one entry with the most common DNA and genes. The V and J calls, along with clone size, are taken from TCRdb and not from the paper's own processing. The sample data list around 760,000 distinct CDR3 sequences, and about 35% of these were observed just once. Clones ranked in the top ten supply approximately 31% of the sample.

A patient counted as having stable Graves' hyperthyroidism if no progression to ophthalmopathy occurred over 18 months of follow-up. Hyperthyroidism patients were aged 18 to 65 years and newly diagnosed, with disease duration of less than 2 months. The study excluded patients with uncontrolled infections, other autoimmune diseases, pregnancy or lactation. Diagnoses were based on clinical symptoms, serum thyroxine and TRAb, thyroid ultrasound and orbital computed tomography. PBMCs were isolated from about 9.2 ml of fresh peripheral blood by Ficoll-Paque density gradient centrifugation. Total RNA was extracted with Trizol reagent, and quality was checked on an Agilent 2100 Bioanalyzer. General conclusions and limits of the study: Most expanded thyroid clonotypes (frequency above 0.001) were also detected in blood, suggesting blood repertoires may reflect thyroid immune responses. No statistical method was used to set the sample size in advance, and investigators knew the group allocation. A 13 V-J signature model separated ophthalmopathy from stable hyperthyroidism, with just over 85% sensitivity and roughly 84% specificity in cross-validation and 80%/75% in testing. In validation, the model predicted progression to ophthalmopathy with 55% to 71% sensitivity and less than 75% specificity, a median of about 6.7 months before onset.

According to the germline V gene, CDR1 reads ENHRY and CDR2 reads SYGVKD. Clipping removes 2 bases from V and 11 bases from J, with 3 as the unmatched junction base count. The CDR3 sequence holds 15 residues, the cysteine and phenylalanine included. Just CDR3 DNA is preserved here, 45 bases in frame from base 1. About this clonotype: Its recognized antigen is unknown. There are no base qualities to consult, and no much larger clone falls within one base.

Sequencing input: blood. The sequence joins TRBV10-3 to TRBJ2-6; TRBD2 lines up with 13 middle nucleotides. This TCR derives from a woman between 40 and 55 years old with Graves' hyperthyroidism. CDR3 reads: CAISEGTSGDYVLTF. The sequenced DNA: TGTGCCATCAGTGAGGGGACTAGCGGGGACTACGTCCTGACTTTC.